Listed below are T cell receptor beta chains from one sample, sequenced in a study of T cell repertoires in cytomegalovirus infection. TCRdb reprocessed the reads via MiXCR and lists one record per CDR3 protein. The sample lists some 180,000 distinct CDR3 sequences, about a tenth occurring once. The source material was PBMCs. The source is a human donor in good health (CMV status not recorded). Some clones in this sample may be carry-over from other donors' samples. Each CDR3 is given with its conserved first and last residue. A D gene is named only where the DNA matches it firmly. A row's size may be missing; if present it is once, few, many or a size class.

-	TRBV11-2	many	TRBJ2-7	TGTGCCAGCAGCTCCCTTACTCCCTTCCACGAGCAGTACTTC	CASSSLTPFHEQYF
-	TRBV11-1	-	TRBJ1-3	TGTGCCAGCAGCGAAGGTTCTGGCTCCAGCTTT	CASSEGSGSSF
TRBD1	TRBV27	few	TRBJ1-2	TGTGCCAGCAGTTTAGAGGGAGGACAGGGCGTCCCCCTCTATGGCTACACCTTC	CASSLEGGQGVPLYGYTF
TRBD2	TRBV27	many	TRBJ2-1	TGTGCCAGCAGTTTATATGGGACTAGCGGGAGGCCTAGCAATGAGCAGTTCTTC	CASSLYGTSGRPSNEQFF
-	TRBV5-1	many	TRBJ1-2	TGCGCCAGCAGCTTCGATGGGCGAACGGACGATGGCTACACCTTC	CASSFDGRTDDGYTF
-	TRBV7-2	many	TRBJ1-1	TGTGCCAGCAGCTTAGGGGCGAACACTGAAGCTTTCTTT	CASSLGANTEAFF
-	TRBV28	many	TRBJ2-7	TGTGCCAGCAGTTTATTTCAGGCTACCTACGAGCAGTACTTC	CASSLFQATYEQYF
-	TRBV11-3	many	TRBJ2-1	TGTGCCAGCAGCGCGGGTGGCGGGGAGCAGTTCTTC	CASSAGGGEQFF
TRBD1	TRBV28	few	TRBJ1-3	TGTGCCAGCAGTTCTCCCAGGGGGAGCTCTGGAAACACCATATATTTT	CASSSPRGSSGNTIYF
-	TRBV7-9	many	TRBJ1-2	TGTGCCAGCAGCTTAGCCAGGGATGGCTACACCTTC	CASSLARDGYTF
TRBD1	TRBV29-1	many	TRBJ1-1	TGCAGCGTTGAACGACAGGGGGCGAGCACTGAAGCTTTCTTT	CSVERQGASTEAFF
-	TRBV7-9	many	TRBJ1-1	TGTGCCAGCAGCCCGATGGGATTTGAGGCTTTCTTT	CASSPMGFEAFF
-	TRBV5-1	many	TRBJ2-2	TGCGCCAGCAGCTCGCGGATGACAGGCGCCCTCGGGGAGCTGTTTTTT	CASSSRMTGALGELFF
-	TRBV12-3/TRBV12-4	few	TRBJ1-3	TGTGCCAGCAGAAGAAGCGCGGTCTCTGGAAACACCATATATTTT	CASRRSAVSGNTIYF
TRBD2	TRBV2	many	TRBJ2-3	TGTGCCAGCAGTCCCACTAGCGGGGGTTACACAGATACGCAGTATTTT	CASSPTSGGYTDTQYF
TRBD2	TRBV5-5	few	TRBJ2-5	TGTGCCAGCAGCTTGCAAGGAAAACTAGCGGGGAACCAAGAGACCCAGTACTTC	CASSLQGKLAGNQETQYF
TRBD1	TRBV7-2	many	TRBJ2-7	TGTGCCAGCAGCTCGGACAGGGGGGCGACCTACGAGCAGTACTTC	CASSSDRGATYEQYF